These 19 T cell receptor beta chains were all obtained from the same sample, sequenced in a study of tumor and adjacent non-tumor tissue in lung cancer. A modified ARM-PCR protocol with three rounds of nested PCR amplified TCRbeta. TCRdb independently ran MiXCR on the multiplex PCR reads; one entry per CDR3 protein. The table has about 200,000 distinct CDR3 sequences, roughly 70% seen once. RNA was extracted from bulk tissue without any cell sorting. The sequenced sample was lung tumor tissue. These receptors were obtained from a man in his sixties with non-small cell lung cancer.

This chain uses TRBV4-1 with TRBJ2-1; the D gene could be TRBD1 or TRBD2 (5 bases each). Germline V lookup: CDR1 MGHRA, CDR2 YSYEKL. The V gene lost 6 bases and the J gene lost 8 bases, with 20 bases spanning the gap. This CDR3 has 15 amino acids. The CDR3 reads CASRYGLAMGDEQFF. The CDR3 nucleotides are TGCGCCAGCAGATATGGGCTAGCTATGGGGGATGAGCAGTTCTTC.

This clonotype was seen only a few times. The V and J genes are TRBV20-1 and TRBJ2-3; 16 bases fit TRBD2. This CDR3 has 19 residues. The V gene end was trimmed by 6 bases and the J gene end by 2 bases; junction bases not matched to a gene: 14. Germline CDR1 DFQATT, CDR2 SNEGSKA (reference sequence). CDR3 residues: CSAAGTSGRARSYTDTQYF. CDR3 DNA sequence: TGCAGTGCAGCCGGGACTAGCGGGAGGGCCCGTTCGTACACAGATACGCAGTATTTT.

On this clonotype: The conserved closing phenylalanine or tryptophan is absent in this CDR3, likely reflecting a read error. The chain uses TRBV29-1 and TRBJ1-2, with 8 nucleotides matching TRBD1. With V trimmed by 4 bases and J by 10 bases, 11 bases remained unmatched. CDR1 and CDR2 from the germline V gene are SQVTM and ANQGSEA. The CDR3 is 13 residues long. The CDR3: CSVGQGSYYDYTL. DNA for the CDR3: TGCAGCGTTGGACAGGGGTCCTACTACGACTACACCTTA.

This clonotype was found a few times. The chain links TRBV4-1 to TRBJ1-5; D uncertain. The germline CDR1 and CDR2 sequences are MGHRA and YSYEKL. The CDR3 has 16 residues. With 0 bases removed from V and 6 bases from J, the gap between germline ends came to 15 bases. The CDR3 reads CASSQEWSGGTQPQHF. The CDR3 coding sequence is TGCGCCAGCAGCCAAGAGTGGTCAGGAGGTACTCAGCCCCAGCATTTT.

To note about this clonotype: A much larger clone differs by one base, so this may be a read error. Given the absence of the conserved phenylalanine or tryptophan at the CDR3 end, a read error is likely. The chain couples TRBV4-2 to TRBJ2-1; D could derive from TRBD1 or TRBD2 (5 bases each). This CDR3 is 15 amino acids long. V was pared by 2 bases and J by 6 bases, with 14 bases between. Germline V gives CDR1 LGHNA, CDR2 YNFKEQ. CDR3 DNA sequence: TGTGCCAGCAGCCAACGAGGGCCGGGGACCAATGAGCAGTTCTCC. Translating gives CASSQRGPGTNEQFS.

The CDR3 region is CSARDRSAFHEKLFF. The CDR3 nucleotides are TGCAGTGCTAGAGATCGGTCAGCCTTTCATGAAAAACTGTTTTTT. The rearrangement joins TRBV20-1 to TRBJ1-4; D is unresolved. The CDR3 is 15 residues long. V shed 0 bases and J shed 6 bases, with 14 bases lying between them. CDR1 is DFQATT, CDR2 SNEGSKA, per germline (reference sequence).

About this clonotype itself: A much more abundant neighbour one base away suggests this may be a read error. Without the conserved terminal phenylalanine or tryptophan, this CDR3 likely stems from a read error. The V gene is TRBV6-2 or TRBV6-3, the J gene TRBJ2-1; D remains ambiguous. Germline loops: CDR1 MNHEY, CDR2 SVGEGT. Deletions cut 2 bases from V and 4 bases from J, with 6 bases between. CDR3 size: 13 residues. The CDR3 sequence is CASSYRQYNEQFV. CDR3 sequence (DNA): TGTGCCAGCAGTTACCGGCAGTACAATGAGCAGTTCGTC.

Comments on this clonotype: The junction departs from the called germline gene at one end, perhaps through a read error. DNA of the CDR3: TGCGCCTGCAGCCAAGATAGAGCGGGCACCACAAATACGCAGTATTTC. It encodes CACSQDRAGTTNTQYF. The V call is TRBV4-3, the J call TRBJ2-3; D is perhaps TRBD2 (6 bases). Germline CDR1 is LGHNA and CDR2 is YSLEER. This CDR3 has 16 amino acids.

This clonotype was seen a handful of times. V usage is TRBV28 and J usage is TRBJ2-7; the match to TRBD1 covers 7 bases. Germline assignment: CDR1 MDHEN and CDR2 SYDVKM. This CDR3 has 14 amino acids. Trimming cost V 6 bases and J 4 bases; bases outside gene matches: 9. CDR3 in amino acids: CASSPGQPIYEQYF. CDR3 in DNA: TGTGCCAGCAGCCCGGGACAGCCGATTTACGAGCAGTACTTC.

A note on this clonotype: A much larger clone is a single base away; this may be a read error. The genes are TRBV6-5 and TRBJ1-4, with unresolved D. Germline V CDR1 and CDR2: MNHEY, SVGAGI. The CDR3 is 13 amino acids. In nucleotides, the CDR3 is TGTGCCAACAGTATGACTTCTAATGAAAAACTGTTTTTT. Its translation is CANSMTSNEKLFF.

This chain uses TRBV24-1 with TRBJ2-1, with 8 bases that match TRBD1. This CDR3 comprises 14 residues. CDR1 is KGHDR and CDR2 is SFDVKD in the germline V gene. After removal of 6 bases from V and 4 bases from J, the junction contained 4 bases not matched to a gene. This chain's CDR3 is CATSSGQGYNEQFF. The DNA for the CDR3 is TGTGCCACCAGTTCAGGACAGGGTTACAATGAGCAGTTCTTC.

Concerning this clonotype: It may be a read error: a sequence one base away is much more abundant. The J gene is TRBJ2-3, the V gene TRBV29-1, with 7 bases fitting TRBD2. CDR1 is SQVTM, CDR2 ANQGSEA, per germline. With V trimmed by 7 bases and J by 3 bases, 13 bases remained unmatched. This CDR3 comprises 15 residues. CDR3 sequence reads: CSARTGLTLTDTQYF. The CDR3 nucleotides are TGCAGCGCCAGAACGGGACTAACTTTGACAGATACGCAGTATTTT.

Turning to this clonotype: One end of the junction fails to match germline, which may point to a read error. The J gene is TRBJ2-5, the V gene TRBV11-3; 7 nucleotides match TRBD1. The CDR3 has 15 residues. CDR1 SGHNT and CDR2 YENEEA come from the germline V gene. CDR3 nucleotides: TGCGCCAGCAGCATACTGAGGGGGCGTCGACAGAACCAGTACTTC. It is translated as CASSILRGRRQNQYF.

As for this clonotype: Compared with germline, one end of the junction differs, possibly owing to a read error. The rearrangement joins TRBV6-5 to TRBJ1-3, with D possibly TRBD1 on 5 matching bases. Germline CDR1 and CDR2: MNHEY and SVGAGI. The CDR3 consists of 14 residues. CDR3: CTSSSLLRGNTIYF. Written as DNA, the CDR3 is TGTACCAGCAGTTCCCTTTTGAGGGGAAACACGATATATTTT.

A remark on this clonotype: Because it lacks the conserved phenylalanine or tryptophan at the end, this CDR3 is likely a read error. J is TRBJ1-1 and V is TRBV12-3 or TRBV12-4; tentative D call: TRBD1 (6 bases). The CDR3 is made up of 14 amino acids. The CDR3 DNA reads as TGTGCCGGCAGTTGGCAGGGGATGAACACTGAAGCTTTCCTT. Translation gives CAGSWQGMNTEAFL.

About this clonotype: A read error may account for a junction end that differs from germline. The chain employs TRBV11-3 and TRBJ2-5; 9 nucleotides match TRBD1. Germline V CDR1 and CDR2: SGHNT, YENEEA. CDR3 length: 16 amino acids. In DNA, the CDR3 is TGTGCCAGCAGCTACAGGGGGCAACGTTGTTGGGAGACCCAGTGCTTC. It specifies CASSYRGQRCWETQCF. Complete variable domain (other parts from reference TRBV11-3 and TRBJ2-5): EAGVVQSPRYKIIEKKQPVAFWCNPISGHNTLYWYLQNLGQGPELLIRYENEEAVDDSQLPKDRFSAERLKGVDSTLKIQPAELGDSAVYLCASSYRGQRCWETQCFGPGTRLLVL.

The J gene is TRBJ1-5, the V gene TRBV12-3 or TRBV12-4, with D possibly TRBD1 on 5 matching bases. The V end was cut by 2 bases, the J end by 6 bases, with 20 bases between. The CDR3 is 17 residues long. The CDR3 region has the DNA TGTGCCAGCAGTTTACACTCCGGGGGGGAGGTCCGTCAGCCCCAGCATTTT. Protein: CASSLHSGGEVRQPQHF.

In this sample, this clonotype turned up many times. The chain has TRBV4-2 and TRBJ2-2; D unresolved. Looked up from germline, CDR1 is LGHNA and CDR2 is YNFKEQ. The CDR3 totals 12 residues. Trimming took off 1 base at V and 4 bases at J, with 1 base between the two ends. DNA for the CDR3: TGTGCCAGCAGCCAAGGCACCGGGGAGCTGTTTTTT. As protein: CASSQGTGELFF.

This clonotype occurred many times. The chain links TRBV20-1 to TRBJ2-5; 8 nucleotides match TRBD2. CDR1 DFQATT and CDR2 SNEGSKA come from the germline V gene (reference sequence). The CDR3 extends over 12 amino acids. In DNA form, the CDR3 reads TGCGGGGCTGTAGCGGGGCAAGAGACCCAGTACTTC. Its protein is CGAVAGQETQYF.